These T cell receptor beta chains were read from a single sample in a study of blood T cell repertoires in COVID-19. Only in-frame clones appear in the TCRdb table, and some are missing; sequencing was by immunoSEQ multiplex PCR. This sample has around 50,000 clones; 70% to 85% occur once, and the top ten carry approximately 10%. The sequenced sample was peripheral blood. All receptors derive from an elderly man with COVID-19, enrolled during active disease. The CDR3 runs from the conserved cysteine through the conserved F or W. The order of the fields is J gene, D gene, clone size, V gene, CDR3 protein, CDR3 DNA. D genes are given only for firm matches. Rows give clone size only sometimes, using once, few, many, or a class for an expanded clone.

TRBJ1-1,-,-,TRBV11-2,CASSLDHRGQGMSEAFF,TGTGCCAGCAGCTTAGATCACCGGGGCCAGGGGATGTCCGAAGCTTTCTTT
TRBJ1-5,TRBD1,-,TRBV5-1,CASSSTGDSNQPQHF,TGCGCCAGCAGCTCGACAGGGGATAGCAATCAGCCCCAGCATTTT
TRBJ1-2,TRBD1,-,TRBV6-5,CASTNPGGGYTF,TGTGCCAGCACAAACCCAGGGGGCGGCTACACCTTC
TRBJ2-1,-,-,TRBV6-1,CASSERYNEQFF,TGTGCCAGCAGTGAGAGGTACAATGAGCAGTTCTTC
TRBJ2-7,-,-,TRBV4-3,CASSQEAGWGVYEQYF,TGCGCCAGCAGCCAAGAAGCAGGATGGGGAGTCTACGAGCAGTACTTC
TRBJ2-3,TRBD2,-,TRBV5-1,CATNLGGMTSTDTQYF,TGCGCCACCAACCTCGGGGGGATGACTAGCACAGATACGCAGTATTTT
TRBJ1-6,TRBD1,-,TRBV4-2,CASSQRTTGFNSPLHF,TGTGCCAGCAGCCAGCGAACGACAGGGTTTAATTCACCCCTCCACTTT
TRBJ2-5,-,-,TRBV18,CASSPQAGETQYF,TGTGCCAGCTCACCACAGGCGGGGGAGACCCAGTACTTC
TRBJ2-3,-,-,TRBV5-1,CASSFRVRADTQYF,TGCGCCAGCAGCTTCAGGGTTCGCGCAGATACGCAGTATTTT
TRBJ1-5,TRBD1,-,TRBV28,CASSPEGQGYSQPQHF,TGTGCCAGCAGCCCTGAGGGACAGGGGTACTCTCAGCCCCAGCATTTT
TRBJ2-1,TRBD2,-,TRBV7-8,CASSPLAGSGDEQFF,TGTGCCAGCAGTCCGCTAGCGGGTAGCGGGGATGAGCAGTTCTTC
TRBJ2-4,TRBD1,-,TRBV5-1,CASSTTGDIQYF,TGCGCCAGCAGTACTACAGGGGACATTCAGTACTTC
TRBJ1-2,TRBD1,few,TRBV29-1,CSVGTGTDYGYTF,TGCAGCGTTGGGACCGGGACAGATTATGGCTACACCTTC